The rows below give T cell receptor beta chains drawn from one sample of a study of OX40 agonist ivuxolimab in advanced cancers. Data came from immunoSEQ multiplex PCR; TCRdb stores just in-frame clones and leaves some out. Here the sample spans about 83,000 clones, about 88% being singletons. Sample: CD4+ or CD8+ T cells sorted from blood, taken in a trial of the OX40 agonist ivuxolimab. The source of these receptors is an adult with an advanced solid tumor such as melanoma, head and neck, liver or kidney cancer. Both conserved end residues are part of each CDR3. The D gene is left open where the match is weak. The size field is filled for only some rows; it gives once, few, many or a size class.

CDR3aa,CDR3nt,v_gene,d_gene,abundance,j_gene
CASSSSYTGTRIGTDTQYF,TGTGCCAGTAGTTCGAGCTACACCGGGACTAGAATTGGCACAGATACGCAGTATTTT,TRBV19,TRBD2,-,TRBJ2-3
CASSAAGDLGGYTF,TGTGCCAGCAGTGCGGCGGGGGATTTGGGTGGCTACACCTTC,TRBV6-1,-,-,TRBJ1-2
CASSVGAGLATDTQYF,TGTGCCAGCAGCGTAGGGGCGGGACTAGCGACAGATACGCAGTATTTT,TRBV9,TRBD2,-,TRBJ2-3
CASSPGPRDTQYF,TGTGCCAGCTCACCAGGGCCTAGAGATACGCAGTATTTT,TRBV18,-,once,TRBJ2-3
CASSPGGTDTQYF,TGCGCCAGCAGCCCTGGCGGGACAGATACGCAGTATTTT,TRBV5-1,-,-,TRBJ2-3
CAWSVGYSGTASGQPQHF,TGTGCCTGGAGTGTAGGTTACTCGGGGACGGCCTCAGGGCAGCCCCAGCATTTT,TRBV30,-,-,TRBJ1-5
CASSLRQEGAEAFF,TGTGCCAGCAGCTTACGACAGGAGGGCGCTGAAGCTTTCTTT,TRBV7-2,-,once,TRBJ1-1
CASSPTRVLNYGYTF,TGTGCCAGCAGCCCGACACGCGTCCTTAACTATGGCTACACCTTC,TRBV7-8,-,-,TRBJ1-2
CSGWGRAEAFF,TGCAGCGGATGGGGGCGGGCTGAAGCTTTCTTT,TRBV29-1,-,-,TRBJ1-1
CASSYNGGSADTQYF,TGTGCCAGCAGTTACAACGGGGGGTCCGCGGATACGCAGTATTTT,TRBV6-5,TRBD2,-,TRBJ2-3
CASSFGTGTDTQYF,TGTGCCAGCAGCTTTGGCACGGGCACAGATACGCAGTATTTT,TRBV7-3,-,-,TRBJ2-3
CASSRGQTVGQPQHF,TGTGCCAGTAGCCGCGGACAGACAGTGGGTCAGCCCCAGCATTTT,TRBV19,-,-,TRBJ1-5
CASSLPLSGYGYTF,TGTGCCAGCAGCCTCCCGTTATCAGGCTATGGCTACACCTTC,TRBV14,-,once,TRBJ1-2
CASSSPPGESRAFF,TGTGCCAGCAGTTCACCGCCGGGGGAATCTCGTGCTTTCTTT,TRBV6-1,-,-,TRBJ1-1
CAKSGTDFSNIELQPQHF,TGTGCGAAGAGTGGGACAGACTTTTCCAATATAGAGCTTCAGCCCCAGCATTTT,TRBV21-1,-,-,TRBJ1-5
CATSRAGERSEKLFF,TGTGCCACCAGCAGAGCGGGAGAAAGAAGTGAAAAACTGTTTTTT,TRBV15,-,-,TRBJ1-4
CASAARLGEKLFF,TGTGCCTCCGCGGCGCGACTTGGGGAAAAACTGTTTTTT,TRBV30,-,-,TRBJ1-4
CASSYRPPDYGYTF,TGTGCCAGCAGTTATCGTCCTCCTGACTATGGCTACACCTTC,TRBV6-6,-,once,TRBJ1-2
CASSFGGAAEAFF,TGCGCCAGCAGCTTCGGGGGGGCGGCTGAAGCTTTCTTT,TRBV5-1,-,-,TRBJ1-1
CTSSQDGGCSGNTIYF,TGCACCAGCAGCCAAGACGGGGGGTGTAGTGGAAACACCATATATTTT,TRBV1,-,-,TRBJ1-3
CASSHRGKGAANYGYTF,TGCGCCAGCAGCCACAGGGGTAAGGGGGCAGCTAACTATGGCTACACCTTC,TRBV4-1,TRBD1,-,TRBJ1-2
CASSMGLYREQFF,TGTGCCAGTAGTATGGGCCTTTATAGAGAGCAGTTCTTC,TRBV19,-,-,TRBJ2-1
CASSPLGAAGGEKLFF,TGTGCCAGCTCACCCCTCGGGGCCGCCGGGGGTGAAAAACTGTTTTTT,TRBV18,-,-,TRBJ1-4
CAISGVRGSEKLFF,TGTGCCATCAGTGGGGTCAGGGGGAGTGAAAAACTGTTTTTT,TRBV10-3,TRBD1,-,TRBJ1-4
CASSYSSGAVNTEAFF,TGTGCCAGCAGTTACTCCAGTGGGGCGGTGAACACTGAAGCTTTCTTT,TRBV6-5,-,-,TRBJ1-1
CASSLGTGRIGGNTIYF,TGTGCCAGCAGCTTGGGAACAGGCAGGATCGGTGGAAACACCATATATTTT,TRBV5-4,-,-,TRBJ1-3
CASSLDSGAPREQYF,TGTGCCAGCAGCTTGGACAGCGGGGCCCCCCGGGAGCAGTACTTC,TRBV7-6,-,once,TRBJ2-7
CASGLPQAPYNEQFF,TGCGCCAGCGGATTACCACAGGCCCCATACAATGAGCAGTTCTTC,TRBV5-1,-,once,TRBJ2-1
CASSPGSGQPQHF,TGTGCCAGCAGCCCAGGGTCGGGGCAGCCCCAGCATTTT,TRBV7-9,-,-,TRBJ1-5
CASSAELGSEQYF,TGTGCTAGCAGCGCAGAGCTAGGCTCCGAGCAGTACTTC,TRBV7-7,-,-,TRBJ2-7
CASEGRQAREAFF,TGTGCCAGCGAGGGCAGGCAAGCACGTGAAGCTTTCTTT,TRBV7-9,-,-,TRBJ1-1
CASSFEEQYF,TGCGCCAGCAGCTTCGAAGAGCAGTACTTC,TRBV5-1,-,few,TRBJ2-7
CASRTTGTGGGYEQYF,TGTGCCAGCAGAACTACCGGGACAGGGGGTGGCTACGAGCAGTACTTC,TRBV28,TRBD1,-,TRBJ2-7
CASSRGGETQYF,TGTGCCAGCAGCAGGGGAGGGGAGACCCAGTACTTC,TRBV5-4,TRBD2,-,TRBJ2-5
CASSYQGGQPQHF,TGTGCCAGCAGTTATCAGGGGGGTCAGCCCCAGCATTTT,TRBV28,TRBD1,-,TRBJ1-5
CASSPRGRNYGYTF,TGTGCCAGCAGCCCCAGGGGACGGAACTATGGCTACACCTTC,TRBV5-6,-,-,TRBJ1-2
CASSGYRGPTDTQYF,TGTGCCAGCAGTGGATACAGGGGGCCTACAGATACGCAGTATTTT,TRBV2,TRBD1,-,TRBJ2-3
CAKHKESNQPQHF,TGTGCCAAACACAAGGAGAGCAATCAGCCCCAGCATTTT,TRBV5-3,-,-,TRBJ1-5
CASSQVVVAGNQETQYF,TGTGCCAGCAGCCAAGTAGTCGTAGCGGGGAACCAAGAGACCCAGTACTTC,TRBV4-2,TRBD2,-,TRBJ2-5
CASSKGLAGPTPDTQYF,TGCGCCAGCAGCAAGGGACTAGCGGGGCCCACGCCAGATACGCAGTATTTT,TRBV5-1,TRBD2,-,TRBJ2-3
CASNVDRGHEQYF,TGTGCCAGCAACGTGGACAGGGGCCACGAGCAGTACTTC,TRBV7-9,TRBD1,-,TRBJ2-7
CASSETSGGYNEQFF,TGTGCCAGCAGCGAGACTAGCGGGGGCTACAATGAGCAGTTCTTC,TRBV7-6,TRBD2,-,TRBJ2-1
CASSPYRVRAGNTIYF,TGTGCCAGCAGTCCATACAGGGTTCGGGCTGGAAACACCATATATTTT,TRBV28,-,-,TRBJ1-3
CASSRDRGEADTQYF,TGTGCCAGCAGTCGTGACAGGGGGGAGGCAGATACGCAGTATTTT,TRBV2,TRBD1,-,TRBJ2-3
CASSSPPGQGGTEAFF,TGTGCCAGCAGTTCACCGCCGGGACAGGGAGGCACTGAAGCTTTCTTT,TRBV6-5,TRBD1,-,TRBJ1-1
CASRTSGAQGYNEQFF,TGTGCCAGCAGGACTAGCGGGGCACAGGGATACAATGAGCAGTTCTTC,TRBV7-2,TRBD2,-,TRBJ2-1
CASSSDRSTDTQYF,TGTGCCAGCAGCTCGGACCGCAGCACAGATACGCAGTATTTT,TRBV7-8,-,once,TRBJ2-3
CASSFEVRLSGGYEQFF,TGCGCCAGCAGCTTTGAGGTGCGACTGAGCGGGGGTTATGAGCAGTTCTTC,TRBV5-1,TRBD2,-,TRBJ2-1
CASSEGGTEAFF,TGTGCCAGCAGTGAGGGGGGAACTGAAGCTTTCTTT,TRBV2,-,few,TRBJ1-1
CASSQGGQGNNQPQHF,TGTGCCAGCTCACAGGGGGGACAGGGGAACAATCAGCCCCAGCATTTT,TRBV18,TRBD1,few,TRBJ1-5
CASSPGTSTDTQYF,TGTGCCAGCAGTCCCGGGACTAGCACAGATACGCAGTATTTT,TRBV2,-,once,TRBJ2-3
CASRSDREPETQYF,TGTGCCAGCAGGTCGGACAGGGAGCCGGAGACCCAGTACTTC,TRBV5-4,TRBD1,-,TRBJ2-5
CASSVNAGIDGYTF,TGTGCCAGCAGCGTAAATGCGGGGATAGATGGCTACACCTTC,TRBV9,-,-,TRBJ1-2
CASSQYVVIDTQYF,TGTGCCAGCAGCCAGTACGTCGTGATAGATACGCAGTATTTT,TRBV7-9,-,-,TRBJ2-3
CASSPRGGGNPDTQYF,TGCGCCAGCAGCCCCCGGGGGGGTGGGAATCCAGATACGCAGTATTTT,TRBV4-3,TRBD2,-,TRBJ2-3
CASGTAKGHTIYF,TGTGCCAGCGGGACAGCTAAGGGGCACACCATATATTTT,TRBV6-5,TRBD1,-,TRBJ1-3
CASSSRHSTYEQYF,TGTGCCAGCAGTTCGAGACACTCTACCTACGAGCAGTACTTC,TRBV6-5,-,-,TRBJ2-7
CASSPSSGGAETQYF,TGTGCCAGCAGTCCAAGTAGCGGGGGGGCAGAGACCCAGTACTTC,TRBV7-3,TRBD2,-,TRBJ2-5
CASSLGQGQYNEQFF,TGTGCCAGCAGCTTAGGACAGGGTCAATACAATGAGCAGTTCTTC,TRBV7-2,TRBD1,few,TRBJ2-1